This T cell receptor beta chain was profiled in a study of CD8+ T cells in alopecia areata. Extraction and reverse transcription of RNA yielded cDNA as the sequencing template. Clones were sequenced by immunoSEQ multiplex PCR, and TCRdb holds only the in-frame ones, with some missing. The repertoire includes about 140,000 clones, around two thirds of them detected once, and 35% to 40% sits in the top ten. The sequenced material came from CD8+ T cells sorted from blood. The receptor's source is a human donor in good health.

CDR3 sequence: CASSESGVHEQYF. For the CDR3, the DNA is TGTGCCAGCAGCGAATCAGGGGTTCACGAGCAGTACTTC. The chain carries TRBV2 and TRBJ2-7, with D perhaps TRBD1 (6 bases). CDR3 length: 13 residues. From germline, CDR1 is SNHLY and CDR2 FYNNEI. The germline V and J ends were trimmed by 6 bases and 5 bases, with 14 bases remaining between them.